What follows are 20 T cell receptor beta chains derived from one specimen sequenced in a study of vaccination effects on CD4 cells after COVID-19. The assay was immunoSEQ multiplex PCR, and TCRdb's table has in-frame clones only and misses some. In the table there are some 20,000 clones, 70% of which are singletons. Expansion with viral peptide pools was applied to antigen-specific CD4+ T cells by the ViraFEST assay prior to sequencing. It was after approximately 10 days of culture that CD4+ T cells were isolated. Their target antigens are unknown. Sequencing used CD4+ T cells from PBMCs cultured with HCoV-229E spike peptides, obtained before COVID-19 vaccination. These receptors came from a human donor who received a COVID-19 vaccine.

This clone rates as medium-sized. The chain joins TRBV7-2 to TRBJ2-7; 8 nucleotides line up with TRBD2. The V gene's germline CDR1 is SGHTA and CDR2 FQGNSA. The CDR3 consists of 14 residues. Losses at the gene ends were 0 bases for V and 4 bases for J; bases not matched to a gene: 2. The CDR3 region is CASSLASGIYEQYF. The CDR3 DNA is TGTGCCAGCAGCTTAGCTAGCGGGATATACGAGCAGTACTTC.

The V and J genes are TRBV27 and TRBJ1-6, with 8 bases aligning to TRBD1. The CDR3 loop spans 16 amino acids. The germline V gene has CDR1 MNHEY and CDR2 SMNVEV (reference sequence). The V segment lost 6 bases and the J segment 7 bases; nucleotides outside the gene matches: 11. CDR3 protein: CASRYEMTGDNSPLHF. In DNA, the CDR3 is TGTGCCAGCAGATACGAGATGACAGGGGACAATTCACCCCTCCACTTT.

V usage is TRBV11-3 and J usage is TRBJ2-1; 9 bases map to TRBD2. Germline trimming cut 0 bases from V and 7 bases from J; bases unmatched to any gene: 13. The CDR3 loop spans 18 amino acids. The V gene's germline CDR1 is SGHNT and CDR2 YENEEA. CDR3 amino acids: CASSLDQGGSGSPNEQFF. The CDR3 bases are TGTGCCAGCAGCTTAGACCAGGGAGGTAGCGGGAGTCCTAATGAGCAGTTCTTC. Filled out from reference TRBV11-3 and TRBJ2-1, the complete variable domain reads EAGVVQSPRYKIIEKKQPVAFWCNPISGHNTLYWYLQNLGQGPELLIRYENEEAVDDSQLPKDRFSAERLKGVDSTLKIQPAELGDSAVYLCASSLDQGGSGSPNEQFFGPGTRLTVL.

A few counts support this clone. The rearrangement links TRBV29-1 to TRBJ2-3; no clear D gene. Trimming left V 4 bases short and J 1 base short, with 9 bases between. The CDR3 loop spans 13 amino acids. Germline assignment: CDR1 SQVTM and CDR2 ANQGSEA. The CDR3 loop reads CSVVGVGTDTQYF. The DNA for the CDR3 is TGCAGCGTTGTGGGCGTAGGCACAGATACGCAGTATTTT.

The V and J genes are TRBV18 and TRBJ1-2; a weak D match, TRBD1 (5 bases). Trimming pared 0 bases from V and 2 bases from J, leaving 10 bases between. The CDR3 length is 15 residues. Germline CDR1 and CDR2: KGHSH and LQKENI. CDR3 amino acids: CASSPPARENYGYTF. The CDR3 DNA sequence: TGTGCCAGCTCACCACCGGCCAGGGAGAACTATGGCTACACCTTC.

The V call is TRBV9, the J call TRBJ1-5; D ambiguous. Trimming left V 0 bases short and J 4 bases short, with 11 bases between. The CDR3 has 15 amino acids. CDR1 and CDR2 from the germline V gene are SGDLS and YYNGEE. CDR3 sequence: CASSVGPSGNQPQHF. The CDR3 DNA follows: TGTGCCAGCAGCGTAGGCCCTTCCGGGAATCAGCCCCAGCATTTT.

The table lists this clone with a few counts. The chain has TRBV24-1 and TRBJ2-2, with D unresolved. CDR1 and CDR2 (germline): KGHDR, SFDVKD. The CDR3 is 12 residues long. With 11 bases removed from V and 0 bases from J, the gap between germline ends came to 6 bases. The CDR3 region is CAIDPNTGELFF. Here the CDR3 DNA reads TGTGCCATCGACCCGAACACCGGGGAGCTGTTTTTT.

The chain recombines TRBV3-1 (or the pseudogene TRBV3-2) with TRBJ1-1; D might be TRBD1 (6 bases). V gave up 5 bases and J gave up 5 bases, with 15 bases separating them. The CDR3 has 14 amino acids. Looked up from germline, CDR1 is LGHDT and CDR2 is YNNKEL (reference sequence). The chain's CDR3 is CASSTAGARTEAFF. The DNA for the CDR3 is TGTGCCAGCAGCACAGCAGGGGCGCGGACTGAAGCTTTCTTT.

The J gene is TRBJ2-3, the V gene TRBV4-1, with D possibly called TRBD1 or TRBD2 (6 bases each). V lost 4 bases, J lost 4 bases, and 18 bases lay in between. CDR3 size: 16 residues. The V gene's germline CDR1 is MGHRA and CDR2 YSYEKL. The DNA for the CDR3 is TGCGCCAGCAGCCGAATCGGGGGCCAGACTTCAGATACGCAGTATTTT. Translation gives CASSRIGGQTSDTQYF.

The rearrangement links TRBV7-8 to TRBJ1-4; D perhaps matches TRBD1 (6 bases). The V and J ends lost 5 bases and 5 bases respectively, with 12 bases between them. CDR1 and CDR2 (germline): SGHVS, FQNEAQ. The CDR3 has 14 amino acids. The CDR3: CASSPRGQNEKLFF. CDR3 nucleotides: TGTGCCAGCAGCCCACGAGGACAGAATGAAAAACTGTTTTTT.

The chain carries TRBV5-4 and TRBJ2-7, with TRBD2 matching over 10 bases. This CDR3 contains 15 residues. CDR1 SGHNT and CDR2 YYREEE come from the germline V gene (reference sequence). The trim removed 5 bases at V and 7 bases at J, leaving 12 bases unmatched. The CDR3 sequence is CASSADLAGAREQYF. The CDR3 DNA reads as TGTGCCAGCAGTGCTGACCTAGCGGGAGCGAGGGAGCAGTACTTC.

The chain combines TRBV6-1 with TRBJ2-3; 8 bases are shared with TRBD1. From germline, CDR1 is MNHNS and CDR2 SASEGT. CDR3 length: 15 residues. V lost 0 bases and J lost 6; bases outside the gene matches: 5. CDR3 in amino acids: CASSEALQGDDTQYF. The CDR3 bases are TGTGCCAGCAGTGAAGCGCTACAGGGGGACGATACGCAGTATTTT.

The chain couples TRBV12-3 or TRBV12-4 to TRBJ1-5; D is ambiguous. This CDR3 has 12 residues. V lost 0 bases, J lost 7 bases, and 4 bases lay in between. The CDR3 reads CASSLAGQPQHF. CDR3 nucleotides: TGTGCCAGCAGTTTAGCAGGCCAGCCCCAGCATTTT.

This clone came up a few times. The J gene is TRBJ2-1, the V gene TRBV6-4, with 9 bases identical to TRBD2. This CDR3 has 16 residues. J lost 9 bases, V lost 4 bases, and 13 bases had no gene match. Germline CDR1 MRHNA, CDR2 SNTAGT. The CDR3 sequence: CASSALAGSGSSEQFF. The CDR3 DNA is TGTGCCAGCAGTGCCCTTGCAGGTAGCGGGAGTAGTGAGCAGTTCTTC.

This rearrangement joins TRBV7-9 to TRBJ2-3; 11 bases agree with TRBD1. Germline V gives CDR1 SEHNR, CDR2 FQNEAQ (reference sequence). CDR3 length: 16 residues. The junction had 2 bases not matched to a gene; V was cut back by 1 base and J by 2 bases. The CDR3 bases are TGTGCCAGCAGCTTAGGGACAGGGGGCTCCACAGATACGCAGTATTTT. Protein product: CASSLGTGGSTDTQYF.

This clone occurred a few times. The V gene is TRBV20-1, the J gene TRBJ2-1, with D unclear. The CDR3 is made up of 13 amino acids. Germline lookup yields CDR1 DFQATT and CDR2 SNEGSKA (reference sequence). V lost 3 bases, J lost 2 bases, and 8 bases lay in between. The CDR3 DNA follows: TGCAGTGCTAGTATACCAGCCTACAATGAGCAGTTCTTC. Residues: CSASIPAYNEQFF.

This sequence joins TRBV12-5 and TRBJ1-6; D may be TRBD1 (6 bases). Trimming stripped 6 bases from V and 0 bases from J, with 15 bases between. Germline V CDR1 and CDR2: LGHNT, FRNRAP. This CDR3 has 17 amino acids. CDR3 sequence: CASGFDRQSSYNSPLHF. In DNA form, the CDR3 reads TGTGCTAGTGGATTTGACAGGCAGAGCTCCTATAATTCACCCCTCCACTTT.

A few counts support this clone. CDR3 amino acids: CASSWTSGEYEQYF. CDR3 bases: TGTGCCAGCAGCTGGACTAGCGGGGAATACGAGCAGTACTTC. This rearrangement joins TRBV6-5 to TRBJ2-7; TRBD2 matches 12 bases. Germline assignment: CDR1 MNHEY and CDR2 SVGAGI. With V trimmed by 6 bases and J by 4 bases, 4 bases remained unmatched. CDR3 length: 14 residues.

The chain couples TRBV30 to TRBJ1-5, with unresolved D. The V gene lost 5 bases and the J gene lost 1 base, with 6 bases spanning the gap. The CDR3 consists of 12 residues. The germline V gene encodes CDR1 GTSNPN and CDR2 SVGIG (reference sequence). CDR3 sequence (DNA): TGTGCCTGGGGAGACAGCAATCAGCCCCAGCATTTT. Translating it yields CAWGDSNQPQHF.

The J gene is TRBJ1-1, the V gene TRBV3-1 (or the pseudogene TRBV3-2); D remains ambiguous. Trimming removed 5 bases at V and 0 bases at J, with 7 bases between. Looked up from germline, CDR1 is LGHDT and CDR2 is YNNKEL (reference sequence). The CDR3 consists of 13 residues. CDR3 nucleotide sequence: TGTGCCAGCAGCGCCCAGTTGAACACTGAAGCTTTCTTT. Its protein product is CASSAQLNTEAFF.